This record covers a single T cell receptor beta chain. Its antigen remains unidentified. This table comes from immunoSEQ multiplex PCR, and its TCRdb copy is limited to in-frame clones, with some not included. The data show about 170,000 clones, about 88% seen once. This sample stems from a study of radiation and T cells in renal cell carcinoma. General study results and limits: Without pretreatment biopsies, baseline tumor clonotype presence was undetermined. Top tumor clonotypes rose in blood 2 weeks post-radiation, then contracted.

Noted time point: blood 4 weeks post-SBRT, at nephrectomy. Treatment: 15 Gy SBRT to primary tumor, nephrectomy 4 weeks later. Nephrectomy followed 15 Gy stereotactic body radiation by 4 weeks. The tumor was a clear cell renal cell carcinoma. V was shortened by 3 bases and J by 4 bases, with 15 bases between the two germline ends. CDR1 SGHTA and CDR2 FQGTGA come from the germline V gene. The CDR3 runs 15 residues. The origin of this receptor is a woman between 50 and 59 years old with renal cell carcinoma. This chain connects TRBV7-3 to TRBJ1-2; weak D call: TRBD1 (6 bases). The sample here was blood, taken from a patient whose treatment included radiotherapy and nephrectomy. CDR3 DNA sequence: TGTGCCAGCAGCTTTTGGGGGGCCCTCGTCTATGGCTACACCTTC. Protein product: CASSFWGALVYGYTF. The whole variable domain, remainder taken from reference TRBV7-3 and TRBJ1-2, is GAGVSQTPSNKVTEKGKYVELRCDPISGHTALYWYRQSLGQGPEFLIYFQGTGAADDSGLPNDRFFAVRPEGSVSTLKIQRTERGDSAVYLCASSFWGALVYGYTFGSGTRLTVV.